The text below deals with one T cell receptor (beta chain). Its antigen remains unidentified. Deep-level running was used for the assay. Authors' analysis steps: Filtering of immunoSEQ junctional sequences could not match full-length read filtering. The method was immunoSEQ multiplex PCR; TCRdb's version includes in-frame clones alone and lacks a portion of them. V, J and clone size are taken as reported in that table, and D and trimming were inferred from the DNA itself. The sample consists of under 1,900,000 clones, about 98.5% of them appearing once. The CDR3 contains 16 residues. CDR1 and CDR2 (germline): SGHRS, YFSETQ. V shed 0 bases and J shed 6 bases, with 19 bases lying between them. The sample is drawn from a study of shared clonotypes between healthy human individuals. Study background: Aged 18 to 49, the donors were two women and a few men.

General study points: It was the non-shared clonotypes that had lower generation probabilities than clonotypes shared by all four donors.

Sample: naive CD4+ T cells sorted from blood. The subset here: CD45RA+ positively selected. V gene TRBV5-1 combines with J gene TRBJ2-7, with TRBD1 as a possible D gene (6 bases). This TCR was sampled from a man aged 25 to 45 in good health. The CDR3 reads CASSLASRQGKAEQYF. The CDR3 nucleotides are TGCGCCAGCAGCTTGGCCTCAAGGCAGGGGAAGGCCGAGCAGTACTTC. The entire variable domain, with the rest obtained from reference TRBV5-1 and TRBJ2-7, is as follows: KAGVTQTPRYLIKTRGQQVTLSCSPISGHRSVSWYQQTPGQGLQFLFEYFSETQRNKGNFPGRFSGRQFSNSRSEMNVSTLELGDSALYLCASSLASRQGKAEQYFGPGTRLTVT.